What follows describes a single T cell receptor (beta chain). Only one count was recorded for this clone. Its cognate antigen has yet to be identified. Base qualities are not provided; no much larger clone lies one nucleotide away. The germline V gene gives CDR1 as MNHEY and CDR2 as SVGAGI. Relative to germline, V is 0 bases shorter and J is 2 bases shorter, with 14 bases between their ends. Including cysteine and phenylalanine, the CDR3 has 16 amino acids. Just CDR3 DNA is preserved here, 48 bases in frame from base 1. The entry originates in a study of PD-L1 blockade in urothelial cancer (dated by TCRdb to 2016 to 2017). General notes on the study: Therapy was started in the mid-2010s for all patients, and atezolizumab 1,200 mg was administered intravenously every 3 weeks. About nine tenths of the roughly 29 patients were identified as males with urothelial cancer of bladder origin, and a prior smoking history was reported by 18 of 29 patients. An ECOG performance status of 0 or 1 was recorded for the patients, and 0 to 3 prior chemotherapy regimens had been received by the patients. Blood samples were analyzed at two time points: 3 weeks after treatment start (second dose) and 6 weeks after treatment start. Blood samples yielded a median of around 150,000 T cells and more than 80,000 unique TCRs, with median clonality approximately 0.08. The study was an exploratory multi-omic analysis of somatic, immune and clinical correlates of response to PD-L1 blockade with atezolizumab in urothelial cancer. Pretreatment tumor samples, along with matched peripheral blood collected serially before and after atezolizumab treatment, underwent TCR sequencing. Durable clinical benefit was defined as progression-free survival longer than 6 months, and TCR features were also tested against progression-free and overall survival. In the same patients who had TCR sequencing, pretreatment tumors also underwent whole exome sequencing and RNA sequencing. Durable clinical benefit was achieved by nine patients but not by the remaining 20. Pretreatment blood TCR-seq was available for about 27 patients, at least one posttreatment blood collection was obtained for 25 or so patients, and tumor TCR-seq was available for 25 or so patients.

A total of some 30 patients with locally advanced or metastatic urothelial carcinoma, treated at Memorial Sloan Kettering on a trial protocol, made up the cohort. Peripheral blood mononuclear cells were collected pretreatment and during treatment, with between 1 and 8 total time points obtained per patient. The Qiagen DNeasy Blood extraction kit was used to purify genomic DNA from total PBMCs and from tumor samples. PBMCs were collected pretreatment and during treatment, and were isolated and stored as previously described. Synthetic TCR analog templates were spiked into each PCR so that absolute template abundance could be estimated from read counts. The immunoSEQ assay was used to amplify TCRbeta CDR3 regions from genomic DNA with bias-controlled V and J gene primers. Sequencing of rearranged TCRbeta segments was performed at approximately 20X coverage. In the authors' own workflow: Sequencing errors were corrected by clustering, and CDR3s were annotated against IMGT so that V, D and J genes could be assigned. Out-of-frame and stop-codon sequences were excluded, and only productive TCRbeta rearrangements were used in downstream analyses. To compute clonality, Shannon entropy was normalized by the log of the number of unique productive sequences and then subtracted from one. Clones differing between time points or between blood and tumor were identified using Fisher's exact test with Benjamini-Hochberg correction, with an adjusted p below 0.01 applied as the threshold. TCRdb obtained this table from immuneACCESS and retained in-frame rearrangements with V and J assigned. These tables miss some clones; where compared with another copy, unresolved V genes account for less than half of the shortfall, and the remainder is unexplained. Clonal size and the V and J genes are those of that table, whereas D and trimming came from the DNA. The sample data list roughly 32,000 clones, and 80% to 90% of these were observed just once. The ten largest clonotypes hold about 31% of the sample.

The paper as a whole reports these results and caveats: Because of the small sample size (n ≈ 28) and the many exploratory analyses performed, the results are intended to be regarded as hypothesis-generating. A pretreatment peripheral blood TCR clonality below the median was linked to improved progression-free and overall survival. At 3 weeks after the start of treatment, tumor-associated TCR clones in peripheral blood had expanded more in patients with durable benefit (n of about 20, p = 0.022).

In this chain, TRBV6-5 is recombined with TRBJ2-7; TRBD2 is possibly the D segment (5 matching bases). This TCR was sampled from a man between 60 and 75 years old with urothelial cancer. The material sequenced was PBMCs, taken around atezolizumab (anti-PD-L1) treatment. The CDR3 region: CASSYSSRGETYEQYF. The sequenced DNA is TGTGCCAGCAGTTACTCGAGTCGGGGAGAGACCTACGAGCAGTACTTC.